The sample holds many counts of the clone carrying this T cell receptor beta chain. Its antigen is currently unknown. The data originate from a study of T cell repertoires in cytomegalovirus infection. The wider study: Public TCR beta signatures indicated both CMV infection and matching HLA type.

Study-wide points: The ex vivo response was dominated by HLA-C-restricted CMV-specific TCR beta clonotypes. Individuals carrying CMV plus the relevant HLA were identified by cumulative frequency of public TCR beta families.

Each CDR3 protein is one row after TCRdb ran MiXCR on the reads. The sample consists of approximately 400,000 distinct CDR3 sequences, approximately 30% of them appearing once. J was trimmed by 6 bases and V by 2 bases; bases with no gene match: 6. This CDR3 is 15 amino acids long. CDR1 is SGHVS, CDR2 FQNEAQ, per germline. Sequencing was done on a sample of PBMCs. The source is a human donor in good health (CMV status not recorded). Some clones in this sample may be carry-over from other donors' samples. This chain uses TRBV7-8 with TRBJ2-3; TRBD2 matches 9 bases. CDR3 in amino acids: CASSLIAGVGDTQYF. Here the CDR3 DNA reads TGTGCCAGCAGCTTAATAGCGGGGGTTGGCGATACGCAGTATTTT.